Below are 24 T cell receptor beta chains sequenced from a single sample in a study of CXCR3-negative and CXCR3-positive naive CD8 T cells. TRB cDNA libraries were made by UMI-labeled 5' RACE. TCRdb re-called the 5' RACE reads; every CDR3 protein appears as one record, without DNA. In total, the table holds fewer than 80,000 distinct CDR3 sequences. The sample taken for sequencing was naive CXCR3- CD8+ T cells from blood. Subset reported: CD45RO-CCR7+CD27+CD95- naive CD8+ T cells lacking CXCR3 (TNR3-). These receptors came from a human donor in good health. Some clones in this sample may be carry-over from other donors' samples.

The chain combines TRBV7-9 with TRBJ2-1. Germline V gives CDR1 SEHNR, CDR2 FQNEAQ (reference sequence). The length of the CDR3 is 13 residues. The CDR3 region is CASSDVLVNEQFF.

The V and J genes are TRBV19 and TRBJ2-7; the D gene TCRdb calls, TRBD2, cannot be checked with no DNA. This CDR3 contains 15 residues. The germline gives CDR1 LNHDA, CDR2 SQIVND (reference sequence). The CDR3: CASSSLEGISYEQYF.

The CDR3 sequence is CASSLAGLRVEAFF. This chain uses TRBV7-9 with TRBJ1-1. CDR1 and CDR2 (germline): SEHNR, FQNEAQ (reference sequence). The CDR3 spans 14 residues.

CDR3 in amino acids: CSARETARELQNAEAFF. This chain uses TRBV20-1 with TRBJ1-1. This CDR3 contains 17 residues. Germline V gene lookup returns CDR1 DFQATT and CDR2 SNEGSKA (reference sequence).

V gene TRBV7-8 combines with J gene TRBJ1-3. CDR3 length: 14 amino acids. Germline CDR1 SGHVS, CDR2 FQNEAQ. This CDR3 is CASSPTISGNTIYF.

The V call is TRBV29-1, the J call TRBJ2-3. Per the germline V gene, CDR1 is SQVTM and CDR2 is ANQGSEA. This CDR3 region has 12 residues. The chain's CDR3 is CSVRDPTDTQYF.

In terms of frequency, this clonotype is medium-sized. The V and J genes are TRBV30 and TRBJ1-2; TCRdb lists TRBD1, though no DNA is available to test this call. Per the germline V gene, CDR1 is GTSNPN and CDR2 is SVGIG (reference sequence). The CDR3 totals 14 residues. This CDR3 reads CAWSGGRGFYGYTF.

The V and J genes are TRBV7-3 and TRBJ2-1; the TCRdb D gene call, TRBD1, has no DNA to confirm it. The CDR3 runs 14 residues. CDR1 is SGHTA, CDR2 FQGTGA, per germline. CDR3 sequence: CASSLSGGRDEQFF.

The CDR3 sequence: CASSDLGTRKETQYF. The rearrangement uses TRBV28 and TRBJ2-5; with no DNA, the TCRdb D assignment of TRBD1 cannot be verified. This CDR3 has 15 residues. From germline, CDR1 is MDHEN and CDR2 SYDVKM.

The rearrangement uses TRBV28 and TRBJ2-7. CDR1 is MDHEN, CDR2 SYDVKM, per germline. The CDR3 is 14 amino acids. This CDR3 is CASSSSRLRHEQYF.

This sequence joins TRBV21-1 and TRBJ2-7; TCRdb's assignment of TRBD1 cannot be checked, as there is no DNA. TRBV21-1 is tagged as a pseudogene. CDR3 length: 14 amino acids. This CDR3 is CASSNSDRGDEQYF.

V and J are TRBV12-3 or TRBV12-4 and TRBJ2-3. The CDR3 is made up of 13 amino acids. CDR3 protein: CASSLQGTDTQYF.

This chain joins TRBV7-6 and TRBJ1-5; TCRdb designates TRBD1, a call that cannot be tested without DNA. This CDR3 contains 18 residues. Germline values: CDR1 SGHVS, CDR2 FNYEAQ. The CDR3 sequence: CASSSEEGGPIGNQPQHF. Full variable domain (missing parts from reference TRBV7-6 and TRBJ1-5): GAGVSQSPRYKVTKRGQDVALRCDPISGHVSLYWYRQALGQGPEFLTYFNYEAQQDKSGLPNDRFSAERPEGSISTLTIQRTEQRDSAMYRCASSSEEGGPIGNQPQHFGDGTRLSIL.

The chain carries TRBV6-2 or TRBV6-3 and TRBJ2-1; there is no DNA to check the TCRdb D call of TRBD2. CDR3 length equals 15 residues. Per germline, CDR1 MNHEY and CDR2 SVGEGT. The CDR3 region is CASSQIAGGYNEQFF.

CDR3 loop: CSVVGALKGGTIYEQYF. This sequence joins TRBV29-1 and TRBJ2-7; TCRdb selects TRBD1, and the lack of DNA leaves this call unchecked. In germline, CDR1 is SQVTM, CDR2 ANQGSEA. CDR3 size: 17 residues.

The V and J genes are TRBV6-5 and TRBJ2-1. The V gene's germline CDR1 is MNHEY and CDR2 SVGAGI. The CDR3 spans 13 residues. CDR3 region: CASSYRDDNEQFF.

The V and J genes are TRBV7-2 and TRBJ2-7; the TRBD1 assignment by TCRdb is unverifiable without DNA. Germline V gene sequence: CDR1 SGHTA, CDR2 FQGNSA. CDR3 length: 15 residues. The CDR3 reads CASSGNRDSSYEQYF.

The genes are TRBV12-3 or TRBV12-4 and TRBJ2-5; TCRdb proposes TRBD2, but this gene call is untestable without DNA. CDR3 size: 14 residues. The CDR3 sequence is CASQLAGVTETQYF.

V and J are TRBV7-9 and TRBJ2-5; the D call from TCRdb, TRBD2, cannot be confirmed without DNA. Germline V gene sequence: CDR1 SEHNR, CDR2 FQNEAQ (reference sequence). The CDR3 contains 17 residues. The CDR3 is CASSLLDSGPYQETQYF.

This chain connects TRBV4-3 to TRBJ2-1. CDR3 length equals 16 residues. Germline CDR1 LGHNA, CDR2 YSLEER. The CDR3: CASSQDLWGSYNEQFF.

The chain recombines TRBV6-5 with TRBJ2-7; the TRBD2 assignment by TCRdb is unverifiable without DNA. The germline CDR1 and CDR2 sequences are MNHEY and SVGAGI. The CDR3 runs to 17 residues. CDR3 loop: CASSYSLGSGMGDEQYF.

This CDR3 reads CASRDGTSYEQYF. The V call is TRBV6-6, the J call TRBJ2-7. Germline-derived CDR1 and CDR2 are MNHNY and SVGAGI (reference sequence). The CDR3 length is 13 residues.

This chain uses TRBV29-1 with TRBJ2-7; TCRdb indicates TRBD1, and absent DNA this call remains unverified. CDR1 is SQVTM, CDR2 ANQGSEA, per germline. CDR3 size: 13 residues. The CDR3 loop is CSVMTGSSYEQYF.

This chain joins TRBV28 and TRBJ2-7. In germline, CDR1 is MDHEN, CDR2 SYDVKM. CDR3 size: 14 residues. The CDR3 reads CASSFGREVYEQYF.